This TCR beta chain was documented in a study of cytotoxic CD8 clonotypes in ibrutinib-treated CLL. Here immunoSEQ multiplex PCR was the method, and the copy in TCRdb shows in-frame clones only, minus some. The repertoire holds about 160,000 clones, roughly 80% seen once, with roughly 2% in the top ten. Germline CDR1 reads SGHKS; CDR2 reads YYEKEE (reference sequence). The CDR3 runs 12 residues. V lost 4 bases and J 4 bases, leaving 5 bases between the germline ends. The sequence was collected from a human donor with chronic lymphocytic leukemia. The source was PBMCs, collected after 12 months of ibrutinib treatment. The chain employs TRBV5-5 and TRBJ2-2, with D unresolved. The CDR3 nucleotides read TGTGCCAGCAGCCACCCCACCGGGGAGCTGTTTTTT. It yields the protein CASSHPTGELFF.